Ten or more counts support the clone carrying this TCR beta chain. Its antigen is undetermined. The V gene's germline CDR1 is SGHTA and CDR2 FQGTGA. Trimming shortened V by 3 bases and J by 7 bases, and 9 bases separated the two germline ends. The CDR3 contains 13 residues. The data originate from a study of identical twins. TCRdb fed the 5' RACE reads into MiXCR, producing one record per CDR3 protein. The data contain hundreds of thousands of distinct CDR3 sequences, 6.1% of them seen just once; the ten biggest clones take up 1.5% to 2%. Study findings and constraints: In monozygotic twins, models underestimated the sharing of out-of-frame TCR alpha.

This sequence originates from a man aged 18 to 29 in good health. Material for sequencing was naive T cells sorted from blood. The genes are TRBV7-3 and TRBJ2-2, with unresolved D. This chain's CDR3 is CASSFGWDGELFF. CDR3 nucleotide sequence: TGTGCCAGCAGCTTCGGGTGGGACGGGGAGCTGTTTTTT.